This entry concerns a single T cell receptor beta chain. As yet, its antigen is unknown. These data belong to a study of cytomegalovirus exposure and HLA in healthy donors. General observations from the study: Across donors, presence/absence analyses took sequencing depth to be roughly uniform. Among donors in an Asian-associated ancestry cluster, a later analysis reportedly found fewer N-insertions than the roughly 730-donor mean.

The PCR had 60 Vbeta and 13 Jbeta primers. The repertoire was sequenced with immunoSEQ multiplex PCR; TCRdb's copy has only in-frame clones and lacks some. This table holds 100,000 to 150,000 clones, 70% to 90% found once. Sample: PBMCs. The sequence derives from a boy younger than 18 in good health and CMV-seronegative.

CDR3 sequence: CASSSTGSNQPQHF. Written as DNA, the CDR3 is TGTGCCAGCAGCTCGACAGGGTCCAATCAGCCCCAGCATTTT. V usage is TRBV5-8 and J usage is TRBJ1-5; TRBD1 aligns across 7 bases. Trimming cost V 3 bases and J 3 bases; bases outside gene matches: 3. In germline, CDR1 is SGHTS, CDR2 YDEGEE. The CDR3 runs 14 residues.